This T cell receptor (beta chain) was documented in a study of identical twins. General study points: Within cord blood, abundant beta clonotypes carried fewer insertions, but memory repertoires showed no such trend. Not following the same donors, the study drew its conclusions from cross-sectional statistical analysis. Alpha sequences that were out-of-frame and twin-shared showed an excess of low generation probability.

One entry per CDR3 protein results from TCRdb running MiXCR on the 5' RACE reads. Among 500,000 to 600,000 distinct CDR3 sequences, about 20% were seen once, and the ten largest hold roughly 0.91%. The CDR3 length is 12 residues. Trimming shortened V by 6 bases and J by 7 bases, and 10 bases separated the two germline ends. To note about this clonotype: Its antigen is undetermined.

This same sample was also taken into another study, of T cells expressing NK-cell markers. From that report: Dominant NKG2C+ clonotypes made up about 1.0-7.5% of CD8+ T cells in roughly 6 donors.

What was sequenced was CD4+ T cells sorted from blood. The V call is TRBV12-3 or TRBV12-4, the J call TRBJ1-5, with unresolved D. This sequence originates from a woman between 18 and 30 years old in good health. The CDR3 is CASSRSRQPQHF. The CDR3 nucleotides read TGTGCCAGCAGCCGATCACGACAGCCCCAGCATTTT.